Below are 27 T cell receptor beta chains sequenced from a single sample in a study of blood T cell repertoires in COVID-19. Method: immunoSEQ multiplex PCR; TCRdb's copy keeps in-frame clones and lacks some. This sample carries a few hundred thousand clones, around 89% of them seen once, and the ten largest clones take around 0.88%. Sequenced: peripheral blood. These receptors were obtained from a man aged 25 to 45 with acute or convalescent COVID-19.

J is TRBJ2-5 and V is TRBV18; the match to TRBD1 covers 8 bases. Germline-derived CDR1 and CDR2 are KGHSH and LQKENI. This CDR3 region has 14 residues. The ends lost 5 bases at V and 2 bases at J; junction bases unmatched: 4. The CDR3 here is CASSSDRAQETQYF. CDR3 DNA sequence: TGTGCCAGCTCATCGGACAGGGCTCAAGAGACCCAGTACTTC.

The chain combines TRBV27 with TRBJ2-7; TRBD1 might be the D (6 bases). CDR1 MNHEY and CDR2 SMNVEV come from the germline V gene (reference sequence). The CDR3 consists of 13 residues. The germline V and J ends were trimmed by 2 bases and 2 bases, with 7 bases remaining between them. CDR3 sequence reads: CASSLGQPYEQYF. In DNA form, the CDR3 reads TGTGCCAGCAGTTTAGGACAGCCCTACGAGCAGTACTTC.

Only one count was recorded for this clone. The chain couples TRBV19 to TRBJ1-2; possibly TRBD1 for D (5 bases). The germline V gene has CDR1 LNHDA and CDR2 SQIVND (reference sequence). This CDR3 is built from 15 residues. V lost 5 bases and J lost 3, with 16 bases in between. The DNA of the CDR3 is TGTGCCAGTAGTCGTTCAGGGTCGACTCACTATGGCTACACCTTC. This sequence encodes CASSRSGSTHYGYTF.

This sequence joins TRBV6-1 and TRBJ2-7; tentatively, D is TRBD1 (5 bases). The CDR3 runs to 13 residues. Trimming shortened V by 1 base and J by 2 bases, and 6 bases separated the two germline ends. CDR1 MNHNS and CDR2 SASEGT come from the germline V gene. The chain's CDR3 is CASSEGQPYEQYF. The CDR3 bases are TGTGCCAGCAGTGAAGGACAGCCCTACGAGCAGTACTTC.

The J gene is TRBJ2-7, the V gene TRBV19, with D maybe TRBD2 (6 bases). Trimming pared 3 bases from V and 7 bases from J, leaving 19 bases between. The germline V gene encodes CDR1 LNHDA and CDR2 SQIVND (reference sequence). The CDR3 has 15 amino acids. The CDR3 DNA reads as TGTGCCAGTAGTATTAGGGGCTTAGCGGCCGGGGAGCAGTACTTC. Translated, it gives CASSIRGLAAGEQYF.

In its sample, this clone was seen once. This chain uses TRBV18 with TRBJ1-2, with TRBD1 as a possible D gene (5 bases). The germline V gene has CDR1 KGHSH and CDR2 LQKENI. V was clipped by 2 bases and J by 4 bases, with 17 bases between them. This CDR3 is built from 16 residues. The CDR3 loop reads CASSPTPQTEIYGYTF. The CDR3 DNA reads TGTGCCAGCTCACCAACCCCACAGACAGAGATCTATGGCTACACCTTC.

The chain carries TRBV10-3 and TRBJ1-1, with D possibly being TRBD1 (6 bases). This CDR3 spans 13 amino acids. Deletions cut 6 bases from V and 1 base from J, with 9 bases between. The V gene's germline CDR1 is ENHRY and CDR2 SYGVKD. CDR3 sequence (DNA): TGTGCCATCAGAAGGGGACAGAACACTGAAGCTTTCTTT. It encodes CAIRRGQNTEAFF.

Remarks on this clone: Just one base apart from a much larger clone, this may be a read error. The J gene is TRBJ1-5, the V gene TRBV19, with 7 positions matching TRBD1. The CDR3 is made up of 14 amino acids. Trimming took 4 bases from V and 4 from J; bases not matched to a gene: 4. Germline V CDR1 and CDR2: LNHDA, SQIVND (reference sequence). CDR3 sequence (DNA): TGTGCCAGTAGTACCCGGGACAGAAATCAGCCCCAGCATTTT. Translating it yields CASSTRDRNQPQHF.

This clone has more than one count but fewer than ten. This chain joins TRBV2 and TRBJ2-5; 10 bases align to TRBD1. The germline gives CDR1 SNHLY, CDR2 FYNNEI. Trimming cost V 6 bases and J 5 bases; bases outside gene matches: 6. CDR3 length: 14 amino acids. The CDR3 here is CASSGTGAFETQYF. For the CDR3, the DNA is TGTGCCAGCAGCGGGACAGGGGCTTTCGAGACCCAGTACTTC.

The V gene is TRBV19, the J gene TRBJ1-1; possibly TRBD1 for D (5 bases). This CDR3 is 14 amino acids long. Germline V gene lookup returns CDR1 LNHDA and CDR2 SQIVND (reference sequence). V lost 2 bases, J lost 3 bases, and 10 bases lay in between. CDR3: CASSIWGGDTEAFF. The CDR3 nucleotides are TGTGCCAGTAGTATATGGGGAGGGGACACTGAAGCTTTCTTT.

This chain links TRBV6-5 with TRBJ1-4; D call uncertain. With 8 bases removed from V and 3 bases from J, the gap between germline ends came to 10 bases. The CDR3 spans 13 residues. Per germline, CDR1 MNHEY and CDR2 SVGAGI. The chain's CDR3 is CASVGRANEKLFF. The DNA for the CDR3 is TGTGCCAGCGTAGGGAGGGCTAATGAAAAACTGTTTTTT.

CDR3 coding DNA: TGTGCCAGCAGCAAAAGGAAAAGATTCGGTCATGGAGGGTTTGGCTGGGAAGCTTTCTTT. This gives the protein CASSKRKRFGHGGFGWEAFF. This chain joins TRBV21-1 and TRBJ1-1. TRBV21-1 is a pseudogene locus. This CDR3 region has 20 residues.

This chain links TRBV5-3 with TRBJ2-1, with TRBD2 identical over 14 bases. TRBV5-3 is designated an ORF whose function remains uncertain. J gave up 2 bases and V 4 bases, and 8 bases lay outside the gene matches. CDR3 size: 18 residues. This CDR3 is CARSPGTSGSITYNEQFF. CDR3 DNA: TGTGCCAGAAGCCCCGGGACTAGCGGGAGTATTACCTACAATGAGCAGTTCTTC.

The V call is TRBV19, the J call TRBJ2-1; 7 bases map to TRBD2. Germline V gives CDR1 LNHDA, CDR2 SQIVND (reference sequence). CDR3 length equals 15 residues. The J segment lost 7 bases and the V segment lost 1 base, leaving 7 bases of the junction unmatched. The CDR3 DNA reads TGTGCCAGTAGTATAGTCAATCTAGCGGTGAATGAGCAGTTCTTC. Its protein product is CASSIVNLAVNEQFF.

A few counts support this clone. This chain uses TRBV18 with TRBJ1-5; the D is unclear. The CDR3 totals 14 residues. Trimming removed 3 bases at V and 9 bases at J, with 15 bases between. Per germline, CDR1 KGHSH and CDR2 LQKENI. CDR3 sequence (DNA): TGTGCCAGCTCACCCTCTATTAGTGTGCGGCCCCAGCATTTT. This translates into CASSPSISVRPQHF.

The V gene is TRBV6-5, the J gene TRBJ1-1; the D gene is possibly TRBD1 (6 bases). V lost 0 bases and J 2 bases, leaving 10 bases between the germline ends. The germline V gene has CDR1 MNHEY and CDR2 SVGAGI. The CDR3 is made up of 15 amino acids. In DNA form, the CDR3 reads TGTGCCAGCAGTTACTCGGGGGCGCATAACACTGAAGCTTTCTTT. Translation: CASSYSGAHNTEAFF.

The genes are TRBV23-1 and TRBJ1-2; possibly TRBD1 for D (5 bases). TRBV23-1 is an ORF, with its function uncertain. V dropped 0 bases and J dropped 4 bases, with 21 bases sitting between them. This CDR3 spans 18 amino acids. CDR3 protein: CASSQSNCSQGASYGYTF. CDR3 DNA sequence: TGCGCCAGCAGTCAATCGAATTGTTCTCAAGGGGCCTCCTATGGCTACACCTTC.

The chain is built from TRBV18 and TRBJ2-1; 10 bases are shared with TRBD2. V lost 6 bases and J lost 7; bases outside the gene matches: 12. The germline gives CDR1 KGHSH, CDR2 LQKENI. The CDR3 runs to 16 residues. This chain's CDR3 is CASSHILAGERNEQFF. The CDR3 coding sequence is TGTGCCAGCTCTCATATCCTAGCGGGAGAGAGGAATGAGCAGTTCTTC.

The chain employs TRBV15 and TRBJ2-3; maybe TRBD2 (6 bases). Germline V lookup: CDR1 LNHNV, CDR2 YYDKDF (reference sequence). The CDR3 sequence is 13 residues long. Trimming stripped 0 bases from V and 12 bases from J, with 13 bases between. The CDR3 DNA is TGTGCCACCAGCAGAGAAAGCCAACTAGCACAGTATTTT. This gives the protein CATSRESQLAQYF.

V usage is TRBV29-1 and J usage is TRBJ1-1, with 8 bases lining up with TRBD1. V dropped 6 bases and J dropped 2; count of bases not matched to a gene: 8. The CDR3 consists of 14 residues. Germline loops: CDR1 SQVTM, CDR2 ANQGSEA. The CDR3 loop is CSVQSGGDNTEAFF. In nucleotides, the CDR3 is TGCAGCGTCCAGTCAGGGGGCGATAACACTGAAGCTTTCTTT. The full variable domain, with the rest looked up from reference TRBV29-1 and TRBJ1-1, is SAVISQKPSRDICQRGTSLTIQCQVDSQVTMMFWYRQQPGQSLTLIATANQGSEATYESGFVIDKFPISRPNLTFSTLTVSNMSPEDSSIYLCSVQSGGDNTEAFFGQGTRLTVV.

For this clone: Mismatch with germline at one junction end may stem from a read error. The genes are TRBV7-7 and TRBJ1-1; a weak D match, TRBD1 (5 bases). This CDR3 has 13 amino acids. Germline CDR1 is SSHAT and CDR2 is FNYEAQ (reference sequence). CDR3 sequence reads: CASSLTANTEAFF. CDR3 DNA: TGTGCTAGCAGCTTGACAGCGAACACTGAAGCTTTCTTT.

In nucleotides, the CDR3 is TGTGCCAGCAGCTTAGACGGTTGGACAGGGACTCAGCCCCAGCATTTT. It translates to CASSLDGWTGTQPQHF. J is TRBJ1-5 and V is TRBV7-8; 8 bases are a match to TRBD1. Germline CDR1 is SGHVS and CDR2 is FQNEAQ. This CDR3 has 16 residues. With V trimmed by 1 base and J by 6 bases, 8 bases remained unmatched. The entire variable domain, with the rest obtained from reference TRBV7-8 and TRBJ1-5, is as follows: GAGVSQSPRYKVAKRGQDVALRCDPISGHVSLFWYQQALGQGPEFLTYFQNEAQLDKSGLPSDRFFAERPEGSVSTLKIQRTQQEDSAVYLCASSLDGWTGTQPQHFGDGTRLSIL.

CDR3 nucleotide sequence: TGTGCCAGCAGCTTATTACAGGAGTTTGGGCGGGGCTACACCTTC. Its protein is CASSLLQEFGRGYTF. The chain combines TRBV5-4 with TRBJ1-2, with D maybe TRBD1 (5 bases). CDR1 is SGHNT, CDR2 YYREEE, per germline (reference sequence). The germline V and J ends were trimmed by 2 bases and 8 bases, with 19 bases remaining between them. The CDR3 is 15 residues long.

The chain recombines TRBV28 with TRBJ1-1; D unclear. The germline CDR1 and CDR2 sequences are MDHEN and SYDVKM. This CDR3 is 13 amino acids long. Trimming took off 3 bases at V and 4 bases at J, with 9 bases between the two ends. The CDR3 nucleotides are TGTGCCAGCAGTTTCTGGGCAAGCACTGAAGCTTTCTTT. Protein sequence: CASSFWASTEAFF.

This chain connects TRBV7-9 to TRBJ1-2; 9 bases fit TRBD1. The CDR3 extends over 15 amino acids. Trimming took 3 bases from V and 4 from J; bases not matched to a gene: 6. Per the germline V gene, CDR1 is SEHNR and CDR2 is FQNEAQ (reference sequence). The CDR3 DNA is TGTGCCAGCAGCTTTTACAGGGGGCGCCCCTATGGCTACACCTTC. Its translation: CASSFYRGRPYGYTF.

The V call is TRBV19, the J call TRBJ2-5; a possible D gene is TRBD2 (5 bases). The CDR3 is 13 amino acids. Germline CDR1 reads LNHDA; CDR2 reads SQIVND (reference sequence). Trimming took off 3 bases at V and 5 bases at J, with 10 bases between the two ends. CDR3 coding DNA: TGTGCCAGTAGTATGATCCCGGGGGAGACCCAGTACTTC. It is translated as CASSMIPGETQYF.

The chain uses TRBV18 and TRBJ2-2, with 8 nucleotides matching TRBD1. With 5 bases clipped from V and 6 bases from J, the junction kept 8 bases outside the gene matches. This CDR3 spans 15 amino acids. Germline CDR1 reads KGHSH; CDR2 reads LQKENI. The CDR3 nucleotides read TGTGCCAGCTCATCCAGACAGGGGACGGCCGGGGAGCTGTTTTTT. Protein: CASSSRQGTAGELFF.